This T cell receptor beta chain was recovered during a study of PD-1 blockade in classical Hodgkin lymphoma. Study outcomes and limitations: Complete responders showed a baseline diversity that resembled the diversity of newly diagnosed patients. Relapsed/refractory patients reportedly had the lowest baseline TCR diversity, below newly diagnosed patients, who were below healthy donors. TCR diversity rose significantly by C4D1 in CD4+ but not CD8+ cells.

The time point: cycle 4 day 1 (C4D1), after 5 to 7 weeks of nivolumab. Relapses following autologous stem cell transplantation were seen in all patients, with brentuximab vedotin exposure varying. Best responses fell into complete response, partial response or progressive disease. The CDR3 sequence is 15 residues long. Germline trimming cut 5 bases from V and 1 base from J; bases unmatched to any gene: 5. CDR1 WSHSY and CDR2 SAAADI come from the germline V gene. As concerns this clone: The antigen is not known.

Clones were read by immunoSEQ multiplex PCR, and TCRdb kept only the in-frame ones, dropping some. The sample lists 30,000 to 50,000 clones, around four fifths seen once, with roughly 9.2% in the top ten. The V call is TRBV10-2, the J call TRBJ2-4; 7 bases fit TRBD1. Sequencing used peripheral blood mononuclear cells (PBMCs), obtained before the fourth cycle of nivolumab. The receptor comes from a human donor with classical Hodgkin lymphoma. CDR3 sequence reads: CASSRTGAAKNIQYF. Here the CDR3 DNA reads TGCGCCAGCAGTCGAACAGGGGCGGCCAAAAACATTCAGTACTTC.